One sample yielded the 18 T cell receptor beta chains listed below, sequenced in a study of blood T cell repertoires in COVID-19. Generated by immunoSEQ multiplex PCR, the TCRdb table keeps only in-frame clones and is missing some. The sample consists of over 200,000 clones, 85% of them appearing once. The sequencing input was PBMCs or T cells enriched from blood (not recorded which). All receptors come from a man between 35 and 55 years old who had recovered from COVID-19.

This rearrangement joins TRBV2 to TRBJ2-1; D is perhaps TRBD1 (6 bases). CDR3 length: 11 residues. CDR1 is SNHLY and CDR2 is FYNNEI in the germline V gene. V was cut by 8 bases and J by 10 bases, with 12 bases left in between. As DNA, the CDR3 is TGTGCCAGCGGACAGTCTTGGGAGCAGTTCTTC. It is translated as CASGQSWEQFF.

The chain combines TRBV5-1 with TRBJ2-5, with 8 bases lining up with TRBD1. J gave up 3 bases and V 5 bases, and 9 bases lay outside the gene matches. The CDR3 loop spans 15 amino acids. Germline V gene data show CDR1 as SGHRS and CDR2 as YFSETQ. The chain's CDR3 is CASRFRGQREETQYF. The CDR3 DNA reads as TGCGCCAGCAGATTCAGGGGGCAGAGGGAAGAGACCCAGTACTTC.

V usage is TRBV19 and J usage is TRBJ2-6, with TRBD2 as a possible D gene (5 bases). V dropped 9 bases and J dropped 2 bases, with 8 bases sitting between them. The germline gives CDR1 LNHDA, CDR2 SQIVND (reference sequence). The CDR3 runs 13 residues. This chain's CDR3 is CASQRPGANVLTF. The CDR3 DNA sequence: TGTGCCAGCCAGCGGCCTGGGGCCAACGTCCTGACTTTC.

The rearrangement links TRBV2 to TRBJ2-3, with TRBD2 as a possible D gene (6 bases). This CDR3 comprises 13 residues. CDR1 and CDR2 from the germline V gene are SNHLY and FYNNEI. V was cut by 5 bases and J by 6 bases, with 12 bases left in between. The CDR3 bases are TGTGCCAGCAGTAGTTCTCGGGAGGATACGCAGTATTTT. It codes for CASSSSREDTQYF.

The chain is built from TRBV6-1 and TRBJ2-3, with D uncertain. CDR3 length equals 15 residues. V lost 2 bases to trimming and J lost 3 bases, with 12 bases between them. Germline V lookup: CDR1 MNHNS, CDR2 SASEGT. The CDR3 loop reads CASSENEAMTDTQYF. The CDR3 nucleotides read TGTGCCAGCAGTGAAAATGAAGCGATGACAGATACGCAGTATTTT.

The chain has TRBV7-2 and TRBJ2-7; D is possibly TRBD2 (5 bases). This CDR3 is built from 14 residues. Between the trimmed V and J ends, which lost 3 bases and 6 bases, there was a span of 15 bases. CDR1 is SGHTA, CDR2 FQGNSA, per germline. The CDR3 DNA reads TGTGCCAGCAGCTTCGGCGGTGGCGAGGGCGAGCAGTACTTC. Translated: CASSFGGGEGEQYF.

The chain recombines TRBV12-5 with TRBJ1-6, with TRBD1 matching over 7 bases. This CDR3 is 13 amino acids long. Per the germline V gene, CDR1 is LGHNT and CDR2 is FRNRAP. Trimming removed 6 bases from V and 7 bases from J; junction bases left unmatched: 3. The CDR3 sequence is CASGPGGNSPLHF. CDR3 in DNA: TGTGCTAGTGGGCCAGGGGGGAATTCACCCCTCCACTTT.

This chain connects TRBV12-5 to TRBJ1-1; weak D call: TRBD1 (5 bases). The CDR3 has 12 residues. Germline V gene lookup returns CDR1 LGHNT and CDR2 FRNRAP. Trimming left V 2 bases short and J 4 bases short, with 5 bases between. The CDR3 here is CASGLRGTEAFF. The CDR3 bases are TGTGCTAGTGGTTTGAGGGGCACTGAAGCTTTCTTT.

This chain uses TRBV14 with TRBJ1-1; the D gene is possibly TRBD1 (5 bases). CDR1 and CDR2 (germline): SGHDN, FVKESK. The germline V and J ends were trimmed by 1 base and 4 bases, with 16 bases remaining between them. The CDR3 is 16 residues long. CDR3 bases: TGTGCCAGCAGCCAAGGGCTGGTGGGGCTGGGCACTGAAGCTTTCTTT. It yields the protein CASSQGLVGLGTEAFF.

This clone occurred a few times. The V and J genes are TRBV19 and TRBJ2-3; TRBD2 matches at 7 bases. V lost 4 bases to trimming and J lost 3 bases; unmatched junction nucleotides: 19. This CDR3 is 19 amino acids long. Germline CDR1 and CDR2: LNHDA and SQIVND (reference sequence). CDR3 loop: CASSTRSGVKVGVTDTQYF. The DNA of the CDR3 is TGTGCCAGTAGTACGCGGAGCGGGGTGAAGGTAGGAGTGACAGATACGCAGTATTTT.

V is TRBV16 and J is TRBJ2-1; 7 bases line up with TRBD2. Losses at the gene ends were 2 bases for V and 0 bases for J; bases not matched to a gene: 1. Germline values: CDR1 KGHSY, CDR2 FQNENV. The CDR3 spans 15 residues. The CDR3: CASSQGGGSYNEQFF. The DNA for the CDR3 is TGTGCCAGCAGCCAAGGCGGGGGCTCCTACAATGAGCAGTTCTTC.

This CDR3 reads CASSLARATNEKLFF. DNA of the CDR3: TGTGCCAGCAGCTTGGCCAGGGCAACTAATGAAAAACTGTTTTTT. The chain carries TRBV5-6 and TRBJ1-4, with D possibly TRBD1 on 5 matching bases. The length of the CDR3 is 15 residues. V was cut by 0 bases and J by 0 bases, with 6 bases left in between. Germline lookup yields CDR1 SGHDT and CDR2 YYEEEE.

The chain couples TRBV18 to TRBJ2-1; 9 positions agree with TRBD2. The V and J ends lost 2 bases and 6 bases, in that order; junction bases with no gene match: 5. Germline CDR1 KGHSH, CDR2 LQKENI. This CDR3 has 15 amino acids. The CDR3 here is CASSPRTSVTNEQFF. The CDR3 region has the DNA TGTGCCAGCTCACCAAGGACTAGCGTAACCAATGAGCAGTTCTTC.

The chain has TRBV19 and TRBJ1-2; D is undetermined. This CDR3 region has 11 residues. Trimming shortened V by 8 bases and J by 9 bases, and 13 bases separated the two germline ends. The germline CDR1 and CDR2 sequences are LNHDA and SQIVND (reference sequence). In DNA form, the CDR3 reads TGTGCCAGTTTTTCCGGCGGAAGCTACACCTTC. Translating gives CASFSGGSYTF.

This chain uses TRBV28 with TRBJ2-7, with D possibly matching TRBD2 (5 bases). Germline CDR1 reads MDHEN; CDR2 reads SYDVKM. The V end was cut by 4 bases, the J end by 0 bases, with 13 bases between. This CDR3 region has 15 residues. CDR3 sequence reads: CASSYGLGGSYEQYF. The CDR3 DNA reads TGTGCCAGCAGTTACGGCCTAGGAGGCTCCTACGAGCAGTACTTC.

This clone was seen a single time. The V call is TRBV19, the J call TRBJ1-5; TRBD1 might be the D (5 bases). Germline V gene sequence: CDR1 LNHDA, CDR2 SQIVND (reference sequence). The CDR3 extends over 16 amino acids. Deletions cut 3 bases from V and 1 base from J, with 13 bases between. The CDR3 loop is CASSIGWGVSNQPQHF. CDR3 DNA: TGTGCCAGTAGTATCGGGTGGGGGGTAAGCAATCAGCCCCAGCATTTT. Variable domain in full (rest from reference TRBV19 and TRBJ1-5): DGGITQSPKYLFRKEGQNVTLSCEQNLNHDAMYWYRQDPGQGLRLIYYSQIVNDFQKGDIAEGYSVSREKKESFPLTVTSAQKNPTAFYLCASSIGWGVSNQPQHFGDGTRLSIL.

V usage is TRBV7-2 and J usage is TRBJ2-7, with D unclear. The CDR3 is 11 residues long. V was trimmed by 4 bases and J by 6 bases, leaving 7 bases between them. CDR1 is SGHTA, CDR2 FQGNSA, per germline. The CDR3 here is CASSSSVEQYF. The CDR3 bases are TGTGCCAGCAGCTCCTCCGTCGAGCAGTACTTC.

The rearrangement uses TRBV9 and TRBJ1-2; 7 nucleotides agree with TRBD1. CDR1 is SGDLS, CDR2 YYNGEE, per germline. CDR3 length: 14 residues. With 4 bases clipped from V and 7 bases from J, the junction kept 10 bases outside the gene matches. The CDR3 spells CASSPRDSSLGYTF. CDR3 DNA sequence: TGTGCCAGCAGCCCCCGGGACAGCTCCCTTGGCTACACCTTC.